These 9 T cell receptor beta chains were all obtained from the same sample, sequenced in a study of T cells after yellow fever vaccination. TCRdb re-analysed the 5' RACE reads in MiXCR, keeping a single row per CDR3 protein. This table has a few hundred thousand distinct CDR3 sequences, roughly 4.8% appearing once. This material consisted of CD4+ T cells sorted from PBMCs, taken on the day of the yellow fever booster vaccination. Every receptor here comes from a man between 18 and 35 years old who received the YFV17D yellow fever vaccine.

V is TRBV10-3 and J is TRBJ1-5; D possibly corresponds to TRBD1 (5 bases). Germline values: CDR1 ENHRY, CDR2 SYGVKD. Trimming cost V 4 bases and J 7 bases, with 17 bases left between them. The CDR3 loop spans 15 amino acids. As DNA, the CDR3 is TGTGCCATCAGTGGGGGCCAAGAGATGTGGCAGCCCCAGCATTTT. Protein product: CAISGGQEMWQPQHF.

The V gene is TRBV7-3, the J gene TRBJ1-5; no clear D gene. The ends were cut back, 5 bases at V and 0 bases at J, with 11 bases in the middle. Germline lookup yields CDR1 SGHTA and CDR2 FQGTGA. The CDR3 has 15 amino acids. The DNA of the CDR3 is TGTGCCAGCAGCCACCCGAGGCCTAGCAATCAGCCCCAGCATTTT. This gives the protein CASSHPRPSNQPQHF.

A few counts support this clonotype. The V and J genes are TRBV7-2 and TRBJ1-4; D is unclear. This CDR3 comprises 13 residues. Germline V gene sequence: CDR1 SGHTA, CDR2 FQGNSA. V shed 11 bases and J shed 0 bases, with 10 bases lying between them. The CDR3 region has the DNA TGTGCCTCCGGCGGATCAACTAATGAAAAACTGTTTTTT. This encodes CASGGSTNEKLFF.

This clonotype was seen a few times. CDR3 loop: CSAVQGAWSPLHF. The CDR3, as DNA: TGCAGTGCTGTCCAGGGGGCTTGGTCACCCCTCCACTTT. The rearrangement links TRBV20-1 to TRBJ1-6; the match to TRBD1 covers 8 bases. The germline V gene has CDR1 DFQATT and CDR2 SNEGSKA (reference sequence). With 5 bases clipped from V and 10 bases from J, the junction kept 7 bases outside the gene matches. The CDR3 is made up of 13 amino acids.

This clonotype has more than one count but fewer than ten. This rearrangement joins TRBV9 to TRBJ2-2; 8 bases fit TRBD1. Trimming at V came to 3 bases and at J to 4 bases, leaving 11 bases not matched to a gene. The CDR3 totals 17 residues. Germline V CDR1 and CDR2: SGDLS, YYNGEE. CDR3: CASSDRSGGAPTGELFF. The CDR3 DNA is TGTGCCAGCAGCGACCGATCAGGGGGCGCGCCCACCGGGGAGCTGTTTTTT.

This chain links TRBV7-2 with TRBJ1-5, with D possibly TRBD1 on 5 matching bases. Germline V gene lookup returns CDR1 SGHTA and CDR2 FQGNSA. V dropped 6 bases and J dropped 2 bases, with 11 bases sitting between them. This CDR3 is built from 14 residues. CDR3 coding DNA: TGTGCCAGCAGTTCCCCGGGACGCAATCAGCCCCAGCATTTT. It specifies CASSSPGRNQPQHF.

This clonotype was seen at least ten times. The chain uses TRBV29-1 and TRBJ2-5; D remains unclear. The CDR3 is 12 residues long. V dropped 3 bases and J dropped 5 bases, with 10 bases sitting between them. Germline lookup yields CDR1 SQVTM and CDR2 ANQGSEA. DNA of the CDR3: TGCAGCGTTGATTGGTCATGGGAGACCCAGTACTTC. It encodes CSVDWSWETQYF.

V is TRBV6-6 and J is TRBJ1-2; no definite D call. The V end was cut by 10 bases, the J end by 8 bases, with 17 bases between. CDR3 length: 12 residues. The germline gives CDR1 MNHNY, CDR2 SVGAGI (reference sequence). This chain's CDR3 is CATGRDSGGYTF. The CDR3 DNA follows: TGTGCCACCGGGCGAGATTCGGGAGGCTACACCTTC.

This clonotype was detected many times. V is TRBV18 and J is TRBJ1-1; tentatively, D is TRBD1 (6 bases). The CDR3 loop spans 12 amino acids. Looked up from germline, CDR1 is KGHSH and CDR2 is LQKENI. Trimming took off 4 bases at V and 6 bases at J, with 9 bases between the two ends. The CDR3, as DNA: TGTGCCAGCTCACGACAGGCGGCTGAAGCTTTCTTT. Translating gives CASSRQAAEAFF. The variable domain in full, with the rest retrieved from reference TRBV18 and TRBJ1-1, is NAGVMQNPRHLVRRRGQEARLRCSPMKGHSHVYWYRQLPEEGLKFMVYLQKENIIDESGMPKERFSAEFPKEGPSILRIQQVVRGDSAAYFCASSRQAAEAFFGQGTRLTVV.